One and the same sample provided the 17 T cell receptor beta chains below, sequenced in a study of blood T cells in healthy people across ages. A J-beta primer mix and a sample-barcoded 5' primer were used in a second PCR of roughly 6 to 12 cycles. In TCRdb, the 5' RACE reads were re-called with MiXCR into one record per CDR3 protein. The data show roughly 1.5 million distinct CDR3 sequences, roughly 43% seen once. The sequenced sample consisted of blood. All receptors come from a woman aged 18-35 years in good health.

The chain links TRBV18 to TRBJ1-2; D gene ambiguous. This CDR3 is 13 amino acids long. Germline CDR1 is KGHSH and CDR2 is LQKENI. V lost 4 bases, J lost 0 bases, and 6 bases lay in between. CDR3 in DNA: TGTGCCAGCTCACATGAGACTAACTATGGCTACACCTTC. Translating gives CASSHETNYGYTF.

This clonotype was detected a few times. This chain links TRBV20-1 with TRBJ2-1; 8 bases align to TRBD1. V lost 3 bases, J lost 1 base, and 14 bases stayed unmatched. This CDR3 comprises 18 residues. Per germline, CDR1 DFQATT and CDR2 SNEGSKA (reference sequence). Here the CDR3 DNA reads TGCAGTGCTAGGGACAGGGAAAGGTTTTTTGGGTCCTACAATGAGCAGTTCTTC. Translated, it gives CSARDRERFFGSYNEQFF.

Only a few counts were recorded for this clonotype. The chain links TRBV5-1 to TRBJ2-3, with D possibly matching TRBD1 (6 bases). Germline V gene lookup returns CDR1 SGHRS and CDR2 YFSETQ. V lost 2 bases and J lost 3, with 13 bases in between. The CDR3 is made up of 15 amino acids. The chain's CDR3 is CASSFYRAETDTQYF. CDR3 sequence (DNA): TGCGCCAGCAGCTTTTACAGGGCGGAAACAGATACGCAGTATTTT.

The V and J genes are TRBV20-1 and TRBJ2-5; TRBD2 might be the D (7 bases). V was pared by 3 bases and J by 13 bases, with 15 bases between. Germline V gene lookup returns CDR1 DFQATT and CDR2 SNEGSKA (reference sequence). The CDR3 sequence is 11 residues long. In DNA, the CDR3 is TGCAGTGCTAGGGGGGGCGGGAGTGTGTACTTC. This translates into CSARGGGSVYF.

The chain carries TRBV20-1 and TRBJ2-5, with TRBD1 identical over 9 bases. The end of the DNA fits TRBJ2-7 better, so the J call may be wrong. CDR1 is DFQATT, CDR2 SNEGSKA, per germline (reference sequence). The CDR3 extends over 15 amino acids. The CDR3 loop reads CSARAMGQGHYEQYF. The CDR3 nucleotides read TGCAGTGCTAGAGCTATGGGACAGGGACACTACGAGCAGTACTTC.

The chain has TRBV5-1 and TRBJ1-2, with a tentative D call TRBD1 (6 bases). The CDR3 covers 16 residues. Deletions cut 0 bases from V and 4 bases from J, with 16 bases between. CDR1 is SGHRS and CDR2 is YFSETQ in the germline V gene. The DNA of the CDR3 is TGCGCCAGCAGCTTGGAGGGTCCTCCGGGGGCCTATGGCTACACCTTC. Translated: CASSLEGPPGAYGYTF.

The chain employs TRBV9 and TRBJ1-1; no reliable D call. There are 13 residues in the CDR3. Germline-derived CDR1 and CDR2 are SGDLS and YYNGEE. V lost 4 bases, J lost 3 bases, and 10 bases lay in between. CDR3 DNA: TGTGCCAGCAGCCGGACCGATTACACTGAAGCTTTCTTT. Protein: CASSRTDYTEAFF.

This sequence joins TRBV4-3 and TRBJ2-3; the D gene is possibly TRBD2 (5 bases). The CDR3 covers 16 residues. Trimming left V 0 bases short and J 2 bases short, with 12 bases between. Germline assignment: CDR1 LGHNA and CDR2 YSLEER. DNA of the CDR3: TGCGCCAGCAGCCAAGAACGGGGTTCCTTCACAGATACGCAGTATTTT. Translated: CASSQERGSFTDTQYF.

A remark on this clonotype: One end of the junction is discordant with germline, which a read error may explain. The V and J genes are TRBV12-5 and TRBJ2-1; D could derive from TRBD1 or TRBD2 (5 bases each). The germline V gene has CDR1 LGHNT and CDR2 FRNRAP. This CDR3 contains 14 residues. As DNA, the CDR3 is TGTGCTAGTGGTGTGGTGGGGACCGGTAATGAGCAGTTCTTC. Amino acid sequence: CASGVVGTGNEQFF. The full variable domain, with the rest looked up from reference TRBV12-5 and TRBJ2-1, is DARVTQTPRHKVTEMGQEVTMRCQPILGHNTVFWYRQTMMQGLELLAYFRNRAPLDDSGMPKDRFSAEMPDATLATLKIQPSEPRDSAVYFCASGVVGTGNEQFFGPGTRLTVL.

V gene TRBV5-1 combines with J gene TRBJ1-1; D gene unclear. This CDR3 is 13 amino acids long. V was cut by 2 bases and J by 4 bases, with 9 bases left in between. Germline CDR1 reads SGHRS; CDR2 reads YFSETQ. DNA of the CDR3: TGCGCCAGCAGCTTCACCAAGAGCACTGAAGCTTTCTTT. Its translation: CASSFTKSTEAFF.

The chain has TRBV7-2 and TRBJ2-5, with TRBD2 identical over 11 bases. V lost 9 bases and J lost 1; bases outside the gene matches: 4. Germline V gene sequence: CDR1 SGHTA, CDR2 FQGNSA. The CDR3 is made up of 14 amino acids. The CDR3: CARVTSGIQETQYF. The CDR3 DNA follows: TGTGCCAGGGTGACTAGCGGGATCCAAGAGACCCAGTACTTC.

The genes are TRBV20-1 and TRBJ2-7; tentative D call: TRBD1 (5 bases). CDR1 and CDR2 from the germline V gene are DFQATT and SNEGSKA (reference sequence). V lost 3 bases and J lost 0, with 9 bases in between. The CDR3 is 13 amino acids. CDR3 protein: CSASTGASYEQYF. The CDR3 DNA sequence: TGCAGTGCTAGCACAGGTGCCTCCTACGAGCAGTACTTC.

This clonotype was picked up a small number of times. The CDR3 spells CSARDGLVDIQYF. In DNA, the CDR3 is TGCAGTGCTAGAGATGGCCTAGTGGACATTCAGTACTTC. This chain joins TRBV20-1 and TRBJ2-4; D remains unclear. V was trimmed by 0 bases and J by 8 bases, leaving 11 bases between them. The CDR3 consists of 13 residues. Germline V gives CDR1 DFQATT, CDR2 SNEGSKA (reference sequence).

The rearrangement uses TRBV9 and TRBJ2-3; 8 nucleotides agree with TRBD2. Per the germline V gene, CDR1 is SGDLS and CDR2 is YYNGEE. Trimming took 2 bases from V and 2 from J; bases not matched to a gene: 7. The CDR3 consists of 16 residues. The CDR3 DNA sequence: TGTGCCAGCAGCGTCGTAGCGGGGAGGTACACAGATACGCAGTATTTT. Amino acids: CASSVVAGRYTDTQYF. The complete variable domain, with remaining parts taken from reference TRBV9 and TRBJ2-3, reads DSGVTQTPKHLITATGQRVTLRCSPRSGDLSVYWYQQSLDQGLQFLIQYYNGEERAKGNILERFSAQQFPDLHSELNLSSLELGDSALYFCASSVVAGRYTDTQYFGPGTRLTVL.

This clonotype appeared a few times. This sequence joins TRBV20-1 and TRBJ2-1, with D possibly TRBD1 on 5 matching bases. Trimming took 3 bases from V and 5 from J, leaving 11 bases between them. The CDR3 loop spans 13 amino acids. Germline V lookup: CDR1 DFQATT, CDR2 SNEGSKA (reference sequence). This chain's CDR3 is CSASRGWDNEQFF. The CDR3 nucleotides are TGCAGTGCTAGTAGGGGATGGGACAATGAGCAGTTCTTC.

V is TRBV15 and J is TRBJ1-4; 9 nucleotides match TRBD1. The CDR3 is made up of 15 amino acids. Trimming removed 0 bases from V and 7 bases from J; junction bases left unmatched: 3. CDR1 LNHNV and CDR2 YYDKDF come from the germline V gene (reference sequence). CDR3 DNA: TGTGCCACCAGCAGAGATGGGACAGGGAGTGAAAAACTGTTTTTT. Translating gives CATSRDGTGSEKLFF. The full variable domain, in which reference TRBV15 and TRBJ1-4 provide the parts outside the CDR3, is DAMVIQNPRYQVTQFGKPVTLSCSQTLNHNVMYWYQQKSSQAPKLLFHYYDKDFNNEADTPDNFQSRRPNTSFCFLDIRSPGLGDTAMYLCATSRDGTGSEKLFFGSGTQLSVL.

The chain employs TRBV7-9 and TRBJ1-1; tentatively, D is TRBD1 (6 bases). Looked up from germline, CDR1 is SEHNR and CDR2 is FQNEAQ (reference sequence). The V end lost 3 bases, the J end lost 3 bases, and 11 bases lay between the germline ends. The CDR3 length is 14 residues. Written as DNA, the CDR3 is TGTGCCAGCAGCTTGGGGGCAGGGTACACTGAAGCTTTCTTT. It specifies CASSLGAGYTEAFF.